In its sample, the clone carrying this TCR beta chain was seen many times. This CDR3 spans 15 amino acids. J was trimmed by 9 bases and V by 4 bases; bases with no gene match: 5. From germline, CDR1 is SGHNT and CDR2 YYREEE (reference sequence). The sample originates from a study of early T cells in non-severe SARS-CoV-2 infection. Each CDR3 protein gets one entry after TCRdb re-called the 5' RACE reads with MiXCR. This sample has under 35,000 distinct CDR3 sequences, with less than 10% found just once. The receptor's source is an adult who was a healthcare worker with PCR-confirmed SARS-CoV-2 infection or an uninfected control (not recorded which). Specimen: whole blood. The V and J genes are TRBV5-4 and TRBJ2-1; 15 bases match TRBD2. DNA of the CDR3: TGTGCCAGCAGCACGGGACTAGCGGGGGGAGGTGAGCAGTTCTTC. This translates into CASSTGLAGGGEQFF.